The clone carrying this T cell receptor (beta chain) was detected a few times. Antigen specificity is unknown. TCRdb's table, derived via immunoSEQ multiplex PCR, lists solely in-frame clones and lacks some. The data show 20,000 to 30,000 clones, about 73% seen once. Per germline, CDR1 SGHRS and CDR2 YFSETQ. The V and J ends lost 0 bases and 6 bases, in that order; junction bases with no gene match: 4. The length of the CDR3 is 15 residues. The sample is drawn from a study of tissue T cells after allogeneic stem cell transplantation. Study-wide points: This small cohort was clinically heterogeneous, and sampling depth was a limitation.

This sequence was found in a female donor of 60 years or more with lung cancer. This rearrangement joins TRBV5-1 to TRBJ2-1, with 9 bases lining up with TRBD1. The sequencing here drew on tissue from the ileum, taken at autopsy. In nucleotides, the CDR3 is TGCGCCAGCAGCTTGGCGGGACAGGGTTTCAATGAGCAGTTCTTC. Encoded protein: CASSLAGQGFNEQFF. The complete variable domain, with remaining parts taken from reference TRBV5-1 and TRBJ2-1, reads KAGVTQTPRYLIKTRGQQVTLSCSPISGHRSVSWYQQTPGQGLQFLFEYFSETQRNKGNFPGRFSGRQFSNSRSEMNVSTLELGDSALYLCASSLAGQGFNEQFFGPGTRLTVL.